One and the same sample provided the 8 T cell receptor beta chains below, sequenced in a study of cytomegalovirus exposure and HLA in healthy donors. The PCR had 60 Vbeta and 13 Jbeta primers. This table comes from immunoSEQ multiplex PCR, and its TCRdb copy is limited to in-frame clones, with some not included. Of some 130,000 clones listed, around 63% were seen once; the top ten hold roughly 1.7%. The sequencing sample was made of PBMCs. Receptors were obtained from a human donor in good health.

This rearrangement joins TRBV5-1 to TRBJ2-3; 7 nucleotides agree with TRBD2. Germline assignment: CDR1 SGHRS and CDR2 YFSETQ. The CDR3 has 14 residues. V was clipped by 4 bases and J by 1 base; unmatched bases: 3. The CDR3 DNA is TGCGCCAGCAGCCCTACTAGCGGCACAGATACGCAGTATTTT. Amino acid sequence: CASSPTSGTDTQYF.

The genes are TRBV7-9 and TRBJ2-7; 10 bases align to TRBD1. Trimming cost V 4 bases and J 4 bases; bases outside gene matches: 4. The CDR3 spans 14 residues. Germline CDR1 SEHNR, CDR2 FQNEAQ (reference sequence). CDR3 sequence: CASSSTGGRYEQYF. As DNA, the CDR3 is TGTGCCAGCAGCTCGACAGGGGGCAGATACGAGCAGTACTTC. Supplemented by reference TRBV7-9 and TRBJ2-7, the full variable domain reads DTGVSQNPRHKITKRGQNVTFRCDPISEHNRLYWYRQTLGQGPEFLTYFQNEAQLEKSRLLSDRFSAERPKGSFSTLEIQRTEQGDSAMYLCASSSTGGRYEQYFGPGTRLTVT.

V usage is TRBV2 and J usage is TRBJ1-3; perhaps TRBD1 as D (6 bases). Per germline, CDR1 SNHLY and CDR2 FYNNEI. With 5 bases removed from V and 0 bases from J, the gap between germline ends came to 14 bases. The CDR3 length is 16 residues. The CDR3 DNA reads as TGTGCCAGCAGTCTTTCGGGACAAATCTCTGGAAACACCATATATTTT. It is translated as CASSLSGQISGNTIYF.

The chain employs TRBV9 and TRBJ1-1; the match to TRBD1 covers 12 bases. Trimming cost V 2 bases and J 11 bases; bases outside gene matches: 4. Per the germline V gene, CDR1 is SGDLS and CDR2 is YYNGEE. CDR3 length: 13 amino acids. The CDR3 reads CASSVGTGGDAFF. In nucleotides, the CDR3 is TGTGCCAGCAGCGTCGGGACAGGGGGCGACGCTTTCTTT.

J is TRBJ2-3 and V is TRBV7-8; 9 nucleotides align to TRBD2. The J segment lost 9 bases and the V segment lost 4 bases, leaving 14 bases of the junction unmatched. The germline V gene has CDR1 SGHVS and CDR2 FQNEAQ. This CDR3 contains 16 residues. This CDR3 reads CASSSESRREGRTQYF. CDR3 in DNA: TGTGCCAGCAGCTCCGAGAGTAGGCGGGAGGGCCGGACGCAGTATTTT. Together with reference TRBV7-8 and TRBJ2-3, the CDR3 gives the full variable domain: GAGVSQSPRYKVAKRGQDVALRCDPISGHVSLFWYQQALGQGPEFLTYFQNEAQLDKSGLPSDRFFAERPEGSVSTLKIQRTQQEDSAVYLCASSSESRREGRTQYFGPGTRLTVL.

V gene TRBV9 combines with J gene TRBJ2-7, with D possibly TRBD2 on 5 matching bases. CDR3 length equals 14 residues. Germline V lookup: CDR1 SGDLS, CDR2 YYNGEE. Between the trimmed V and J ends, which lost 0 bases and 6 bases, there was a span of 13 bases. CDR3 nucleotides: TGTGCCAGCAGCGTAGCTACTACGGGAACCGAGCAGTACTTC. Protein: CASSVATTGTEQYF.

The chain combines TRBV5-1 with TRBJ2-1; a possible D gene is TRBD1 (5 bases). Germline V lookup: CDR1 SGHRS, CDR2 YFSETQ. Between the trimmed V and J ends, which lost 5 bases and 5 bases, there was a span of 5 bases. The CDR3 spans 11 residues. The CDR3 sequence is CASRGDNEQFF. As DNA, the CDR3 is TGCGCCAGCAGAGGGGACAATGAGCAGTTCTTC. The whole variable domain, filled in from reference TRBV5-1 and TRBJ2-1, reads KAGVTQTPRYLIKTRGQQVTLSCSPISGHRSVSWYQQTPGQGLQFLFEYFSETQRNKGNFPGRFSGRQFSNSRSEMNVSTLELGDSALYLCASRGDNEQFFGPGTRLTVL.

In its sample, this clone was seen a few times. As DNA, the CDR3 is TGTGCCAGCAGCTTAGGGGACAACTCCTACGAGCAGTACTTC. Translation: CASSLGDNSYEQYF. The V gene is TRBV11-3, the J gene TRBJ2-7; a possible D gene is TRBD1 (6 bases). Germline V gene lookup returns CDR1 SGHNT and CDR2 YENEEA. V lost 1 base to trimming and J lost 0 bases, with 7 bases between them. The CDR3 consists of 14 residues.